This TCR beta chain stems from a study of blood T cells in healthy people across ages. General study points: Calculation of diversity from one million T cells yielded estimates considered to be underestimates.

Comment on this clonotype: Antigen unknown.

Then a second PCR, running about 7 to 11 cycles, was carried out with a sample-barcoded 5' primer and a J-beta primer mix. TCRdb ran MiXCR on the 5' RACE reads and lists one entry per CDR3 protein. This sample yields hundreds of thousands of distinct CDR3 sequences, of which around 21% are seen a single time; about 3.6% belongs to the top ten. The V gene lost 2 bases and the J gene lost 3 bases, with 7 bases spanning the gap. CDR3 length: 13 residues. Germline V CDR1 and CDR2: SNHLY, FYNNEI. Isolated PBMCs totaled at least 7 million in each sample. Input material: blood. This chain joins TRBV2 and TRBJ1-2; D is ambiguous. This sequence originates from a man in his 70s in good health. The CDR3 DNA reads TGTGCCAGCAGTGAACAGGCCTACTATGGCTACACCTTC. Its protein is CASSEQAYYGYTF.